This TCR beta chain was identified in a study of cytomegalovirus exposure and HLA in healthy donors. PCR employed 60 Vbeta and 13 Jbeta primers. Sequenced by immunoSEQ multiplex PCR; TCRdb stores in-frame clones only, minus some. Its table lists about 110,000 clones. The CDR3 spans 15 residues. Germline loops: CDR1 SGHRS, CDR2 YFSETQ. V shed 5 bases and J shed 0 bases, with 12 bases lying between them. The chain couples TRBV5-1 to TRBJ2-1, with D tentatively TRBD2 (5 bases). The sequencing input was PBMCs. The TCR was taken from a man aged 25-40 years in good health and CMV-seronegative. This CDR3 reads CASRLGLSSYNEQFF. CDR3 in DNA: TGCGCCAGCAGGTTAGGACTCAGCTCCTACAATGAGCAGTTCTTC.